This passage covers 13 T cell receptor beta chains from one sample sequenced in a study of shared clonotypes between healthy human individuals. Terminally differentiated effector memory CD45RA+ cells were excluded by CCR7 positive selection of CD45RO-negative cells. Some clones are missing from TCRdb's copy, which holds only in-frame ones; the method was immunoSEQ multiplex PCR. The sample has some 800,000 clones, 85% to 95% seen once. The sample consisted of naive CD8+ T cells sorted from blood. The receptors shown here come from a man aged 25 to 45 in good health.

The chain couples TRBV6-6 to TRBJ2-1; D ambiguous. V shed 0 bases and J shed 5 bases, with 5 bases lying between them. From germline, CDR1 is MNHNY and CDR2 SVGAGI (reference sequence). This CDR3 comprises 13 residues. The CDR3: CASSYSEDNEQFF. The CDR3 bases are TGTGCCAGCAGTTACTCAGAGGACAATGAGCAGTTCTTC.

This sequence joins TRBV27 and TRBJ2-1; 7 positions agree with TRBD1. The CDR3 totals 15 residues. CDR1 is MNHEY, CDR2 SMNVEV, per germline (reference sequence). With 2 bases clipped from V and 5 bases from J, the junction kept 6 bases outside the gene matches. Written as DNA, the CDR3 is TGTGCCAGCAGTTTAGGGTGGACAGGACACAATGAGCAGTTCTTC. Translation: CASSLGWTGHNEQFF.

This rearrangement joins TRBV20-1 to TRBJ2-7; D is undetermined. V dropped 5 bases and J dropped 4 bases, with 6 bases sitting between them. The CDR3 has 10 amino acids. Germline-derived CDR1 and CDR2 are DFQATT and SNEGSKA (reference sequence). The DNA for the CDR3 is TGCAGTGCTCATTCGTACGAGCAGTACTTC. It is translated as CSAHSYEQYF.

The gene calls are TRBV5-4 and TRBJ2-3; 7 bases fit TRBD2. Germline V CDR1 and CDR2: SGHNT, YYREEE (reference sequence). The CDR3 is 14 amino acids. V was pared by 7 bases and J by 2 bases, with 7 bases of the junction left unmatched. This chain's CDR3 is CASGEGLYTDTQYF. CDR3 nucleotides: TGTGCCAGCGGGGAGGGTTTATACACAGATACGCAGTATTTT.

The rearrangement uses TRBV18 and TRBJ1-2, with 9 bases that match TRBD1. After removal of 10 bases from V and 8 bases from J, the junction contained 5 bases not matched to a gene. The germline gives CDR1 KGHSH, CDR2 LQKENI. The CDR3 contains 11 residues. The CDR3 loop reads CATWDRDGYTF. In DNA, the CDR3 is TGTGCCACCTGGGACAGGGACGGCTACACCTTC.

The chain recombines TRBV27 with TRBJ2-5; D perhaps matches TRBD1 (5 bases). This CDR3 is built from 14 residues. The germline CDR1 and CDR2 sequences are MNHEY and SMNVEV (reference sequence). Trimming cost V 2 bases and J 5 bases, with 12 bases left between them. This CDR3 is CASSLLAGLETQYF. CDR3 coding DNA: TGTGCCAGCAGTTTACTGGCAGGGTTGGAGACCCAGTACTTC.

This clone was seen only once. The V call is TRBV7-2, the J call TRBJ2-3; D call uncertain. V was pared by 2 bases and J by 0 bases, with 9 bases between. Germline loops: CDR1 SGHTA, CDR2 FQGNSA. This CDR3 comprises 15 residues. The CDR3 protein is CASSLNGPSTDTQYF. In nucleotides, the CDR3 is TGTGCCAGCAGCTTAAACGGTCCTAGCACAGATACGCAGTATTTT.

The rearrangement links TRBV15 to TRBJ1-2; D remains unclear. V lost 3 bases to trimming and J lost 6 bases, with 20 bases between them. The CDR3 totals 16 residues. Germline V gives CDR1 LNHNV, CDR2 YYDKDF (reference sequence). The CDR3 coding sequence is TGTGCCACCAGCAGCTTGGGAGGTGGCCAACTCCATGGCTACACCTTC. This codes for CATSSLGGGQLHGYTF.

This rearrangement joins TRBV5-6 to TRBJ1-1; 9 nucleotides line up with TRBD1. This CDR3 is built from 14 residues. Germline CDR1 and CDR2: SGHDT and YYEEEE. The V and J ends lost 2 bases and 3 bases, in that order; junction bases with no gene match: 2. The CDR3 reads CASSFGTGYTEAFF. The DNA for the CDR3 is TGTGCCAGCAGCTTCGGGACAGGGTACACTGAAGCTTTCTTT.

The chain recombines TRBV7-8 with TRBJ1-4; D not certain. There are 14 residues in the CDR3. Germline-derived CDR1 and CDR2 are SGHVS and FQNEAQ. V was trimmed by 4 bases and J by 3 bases, leaving 9 bases between them. The CDR3 spells CASSYRRANEKLFF. The CDR3 region has the DNA TGTGCCAGCAGCTACAGAAGGGCTAATGAAAAACTGTTTTTT. The complete variable domain, with remaining parts taken from reference TRBV7-8 and TRBJ1-4, reads GAGVSQSPRYKVAKRGQDVALRCDPISGHVSLFWYQQALGQGPEFLTYFQNEAQLDKSGLPSDRFFAERPEGSVSTLKIQRTQQEDSAVYLCASSYRRANEKLFFGSGTQLSVL.

The gene calls are TRBV6-1 and TRBJ2-7; 11 nucleotides line up with TRBD1. The V gene's germline CDR1 is MNHNS and CDR2 SASEGT. The CDR3 spans 15 residues. The V and J ends lost 1 base and 5 bases, in that order; junction bases with no gene match: 4. The CDR3 is CASSEEWTGGNEQYF. CDR3 coding DNA: TGTGCCAGCAGTGAAGAGTGGACAGGGGGCAACGAGCAGTACTTC.

The genes are TRBV19 and TRBJ2-1, with D perhaps matching TRBD1 (6 bases). The CDR3 runs 15 residues. The germline V gene has CDR1 LNHDA and CDR2 SQIVND (reference sequence). Deletions cut 4 bases from V and 0 bases from J, with 10 bases between. CDR3 DNA: TGTGCCAGTAGTAGCCGGGACAACTCCTACAATGAGCAGTTCTTC. It codes for CASSSRDNSYNEQFF.

The J gene is TRBJ2-7, the V gene TRBV27, with a tentative D call TRBD2 (6 bases). The ends were cut back, 5 bases at V and 3 bases at J, with 17 bases in the middle. The CDR3 is 15 residues long. Germline V lookup: CDR1 MNHEY, CDR2 SMNVEV (reference sequence). The CDR3 DNA reads as TGTGCCAGCAGTCCCCCCCCGGGCGGGATCTACGAGCAGTACTTC. It yields the protein CASSPPPGGIYEQYF.